What follows describes a single TCR beta chain. This clone has only a few counts. Its antigen is unknown. Base qualities are missing; no much larger clone stands one base away. The receptor library was made with the immunoSEQ multiplex PCR assay. For the multiplex PCR, a mixture combining 60 forward primers for TCR Vbeta segments and 13 reverse primers for TCR Jbeta segments was used. The CDR3 region of rearranged TCR beta genes was amplified from genomic DNA by a multiplex PCR assay. The Illumina HiSeq System was used to sequence the amplified TCR beta libraries as 87-base-pair reads. As for how the authors treated the data: In a later analysis, tens of millions of unique TCR beta chains were counted across the 500 to 850 repertoires, and approximately 11 million of these chains were shared by at least two donors. To remove PCR and sequencing errors, raw reads were error-corrected and collapsed into unique sequences using a nearest-neighbor algorithm that merged closely related sequences. To assign V, D and J gene segments, CDR3 sequences were aligned to IMGT reference sequences. For a sequence to be retained, a match of at least six nucleotides to both a V gene segment and a J gene segment was required. A rearrangement was called productive if the CDR3 had no stop codons and remained in frame with V and J, and every other rearrangement was called non-productive. CDR3 was defined by IMGT convention, running from the second conserved V-encoded cysteine to the conserved J-encoded phenylalanine. The earlier analysis of roughly 590 of the donors excluded sequences that lacked an unambiguous match to a single V gene segment. An earlier analysis of fewer than 650 of the donors classified V segments as functional when productive rearrangements were above 56.7% and as segregating when the standard deviation between donors was above 5%. A statistical classification framework was developed to diagnose cytomegalovirus status using the catalog of TCR beta chain sequences. V and J gene assignment, in a later analysis, came from comparing TCR nucleotide sequences with IMGT/GENE-DB human TR gene sequences. Using the TCRdist pipeline, a later analysis assigned CDR3 sequences along with most-parsimonious VDJ recombination scenarios. In a later analysis, each TCR beta chain was defined by its CDR3 amino acid sequence together with its V-gene family, and reads without a unique V-gene family were excluded. As a way to deal with suspected cross-contamination and a sequencing artifact, a later analysis dropped 640 or so nucleotide sequences that were highly shared and had low generation probability. A later analysis calculated a clonal expansion index for each public chain from normalized within-repertoire ranks of inferred template counts. A later analysis computed generation probabilities with a VDJ recombination model fitted to out-of-frame rearrangements, and checked the results against IGoR. In a later analysis, hypergeometric tests were used to score TCR-TCR, TCR-HLA and TCR-CMV co-occurrence, with a repertoire-size bias correction applied to TCR pairs. A later analysis estimated false discovery rates by permuting HLA or CMV assignments 20 times. In a later analysis, co-occurring TCRs were grouped using DBSCAN, and TCRdist sequence similarity was added for clustering within HLA-allele-positive subsets. Co-occurrence clustering excluded repertoires with fewer than 30,000 or more than 120,000 public chains, plus five with anomalous nucleotide sharing. Entries here come from immuneACCESS through TCRdb and include only in-frame sequences with V and J called. Some clones fail to appear in such tables; in the studies checked, an unresolved V gene covers under half of the shortfall, and the cause of the remainder is unknown. V and J calls and clone size follow that table, whereas D and trimming were derived from the DNA. This sample holds 130,000 to 150,000 clones; 73% were observed only once. The ten largest clonotypes hold 14% of the sample.

This specimen belongs to a study of cytomegalovirus exposure and HLA in healthy donors (dated by TCRdb to about 2017). About the study as a whole: In an earlier analysis of 587 of the donors, roughly 300 Gb of sequence data and just under 120 million unique TCR beta sequences from some 170 million T cells were reported. An early release covering roughly 640 HLA-typed donors comprised approximately 290 gigabases of sequencing data and around 80 million unique TCR sequences. Of the 300 to 500 genotyped donors, approximately 81% were placed in the genetic ancestry cluster associated with self-reported Caucasian donors. The study was designed to test whether signatures of past pathogen exposure could be identified by cataloging public T cell receptors. Using immunosequencing, the study profiled T cell repertoires from 666 subjects and related those repertoires to cytomegalovirus serostatus. In addition to the first cohort of 666 subjects, a separate validation cohort of approximately 110 different subjects was used. To predict cytomegalovirus infection status, the study combined high-throughput TCR immunosequencing, statistical association of individual TCRs with disease status, and machine learning. A later analysis re-examined previously published TCR beta repertoires from hundreds of donors and added high-resolution HLA genotyping to investigate patterns of TCR occurrence. In the later analysis, no new phenotypic data were used to find candidate immune exposures; instead, reliance was placed on TCR beta sequences and their occurrence across donors. To decide whether each TCR beta V gene segment behaved as functional or pseudogenic, an earlier analysis of some 540 of the donors relied on high-throughput TCR beta sequencing. Donor age, sex, ethnicity and CMV serostatus were compiled together with the repertoire data. Genome-wide SNP genotypes for about 65% of the roughly 670 donors were used in a later genetic analysis, which treated that subset as a discovery cohort. Every repertoire in the discovery cohort had been generated on one and the same sequencing platform. Class I and class II HLA loci were covered by the typing at four-digit resolution. The number of donors typed differed by locus, with roughly 620-630 for A, B, C, DRB1 and DQB1, roughly 520 for DQA1, about 610 for DPA1, and some 440 for DPB1. A few DR-DQ haplotypes were treated as single units for association and clustering because of strong linkage in the cohort. On average, around 240,000 unique TCR beta nucleotide sequences were sequenced per donor among several hundred genotyped donors of the cohort, with about 17% of those sequences being non-productive.

Germline trimming amounts to 3 bases on V and 0 bases on J, with 2 as the count of junction bases outside the gene matches. Reading the germline V gene gives CDR1 KGHSH and CDR2 LQKENI. Measured from the cysteine to the phenylalanine, the CDR3 is 15 residues long. The sequence is cut down to CDR3 DNA, 45 bases in frame from base 1. Results and caveats for the whole study, not just this receptor: In an earlier analysis of approximately 590 of the donors, most TCR beta V segments appeared in productive rearrangements about 90% or about 30% of the time, broadly matching IMGT annotations. A further reported finding was that TCR beta sequences accurately predicted the HLA-A and HLA-B alleles for most subjects in the first cohort. In a later analysis, HLA-associated TCR beta chains showed more clonal expansion and lower generation probabilities than non-associated chains that were equally common. The authors suggested that the approach could potentially be generalized to other disease states and immunological phenotypes. A group of highly shared sequence variants was considered likely to be a technical artifact of the sequencing pipeline. In vitro tests confirmed that three of the cytomegalovirus-associated TCR beta chains recognize cytomegalovirus antigens. In a later analysis, the rate of TCR association differed among HLA loci, with DRB1 alleles having the most associated TCRs and HLA-C alleles having the fewest. At a false discovery rate of 0.05, a later analysis linked 15,000 to 20,000 TCR beta sequences to specific HLA alleles. HLA typing was unavailable for some donors at each locus, so association tests used only the typed subset. Because the 87-base-pair reads could not distinguish some IMGT-functional V segments, including TRBV6-2 and TRBV6-3, those segments were excluded. Most TCR sequences were observed very rarely across donors, whereas some public TCRs were present in many individuals. Compared with the 666-donor mean, donors in an Asian-associated ancestry cluster had fewer N-insertions in productive TCRs, according to a later genetic analysis. Correlated functional status among segregating V segments might be attributable to linkage disequilibrium, but an unknown experimental factor could not be ruled out. This cohort had only TCR beta chains sequenced, and the lack of alpha or paired-chain data limited which features could be detected. The study gave a list of over 150 TCR beta chains associated with cytomegalovirus. The presence/absence analyses assumed that sequencing depth was roughly uniform across donors, and that assumption may not be true. The only immune exposure information available for the cohort was CMV serostatus. In both the original and validation cohorts, the classifier was reported to diagnose cytomegalovirus status with high specificity and sensitivity. A later analysis reported that several top co-occurrence clusters appeared linked to parvovirus B19, influenza, CMV and Epstein-Barr virus. When HLA alleles, especially DR and DQ, strongly co-occurred, attributing TCR associations to individual alleles was difficult. Because counts were too low, more than 15 rarely observed V segments, including chromosome 9 orphons, were excluded from the earlier analysis of around 590 of the donors. In a later analysis, most CMV-associated TCR beta chains were found to appear HLA-restricted, with HLA associations seemingly driven largely by CMV exposure. V-gene and J-gene trimming of TCR beta chains was associated with a missense DCLRE1C variant in a later genetic analysis, and the association was replicated in an independent cohort.

In total, 500 to 700 healthy bone marrow donors made up the cohort. At the time of sampling, every cohort member was nominally healthy, though immune exposures that went unrecorded were likely present. Of the 670 or so cohort members, roughly 300 had positive CMV serostatus and 350 to 450 had negative CMV serostatus, and CMV serostatus was not recorded for the donor. A peripheral blood sample was collected from each donor, and TCR beta sequencing was performed on peripheral blood mononuclear cells. The Qiagen DNeasy Blood Extraction Kit was used to extract genomic DNA from the blood cell samples. This chain is built from TRBV18 and TRBJ1-3, and TRBD1 aligns with 7 junction nucleotides. This sequence was found in a human donor in good health. The sample was PBMCs. Here the CDR3 is given as CASSPDRVSGNTIYF. The nucleotide sequence is TGTGCCAGCTCACCTGACAGGGTCTCTGGAAACACCATATATTTT.